This T cell receptor beta chain is from a study of control samples from healthy donors and cancer patients. Here immunoSEQ multiplex PCR was the method, and the copy in TCRdb shows in-frame clones only, minus some. The repertoire consists of about 45,000 clones, with 80% to 95% occurring once and the leading ten covering more than 20%. The sample taken for sequencing was PBMCs. The sequence was collected from a woman in her forties with head and neck cancer.

Written as DNA, the CDR3 is TGTGCCAGCAGTGATGTAGGCAGGGGCTACGAGCAGTACTTC. It translates to CASSDVGRGYEQYF. The chain links TRBV6-1 to TRBJ2-7, with D tentatively TRBD1 (6 bases). V lost 3 bases and J lost 3, with 12 bases in between. In germline, CDR1 is MNHNS, CDR2 SASEGT. The CDR3 runs 14 residues.